The rows below give T cell receptor beta chains drawn from one sample of a study of OX40 agonist ivuxolimab in advanced cancers. Using immunoSEQ multiplex PCR, the repertoire was profiled, and TCRdb retains in-frame clones only, with some absent. This table holds about 43,000 clones, approximately 84% found once. This specimen was CD4+ or CD8+ T cells sorted from blood, taken in a trial of the OX40 agonist ivuxolimab. Receptors were obtained from an adult with an advanced solid tumor such as melanoma, head and neck, liver or kidney cancer. CDR3s include the opening cysteine and the closing phenylalanine or tryptophan. Fields, in order: clone size, CDR3 length, D gene, J gene, V gene, CDR3 DNA, CDR3 protein. The D gene is left open where the match is weak. Clone size is given for some rows only: seen once, a few or many times, or a class if the clone is expanded.

abundance: .
len: 18
d_gene: TRBD2
j_gene: TRBJ2-4
v_gene: TRBV18
CDR3nt: TGTGCCAGCTCACCAATGAGACTAGCGGGGGGCGCCAAAAACATTCAGTACTTC
CDR3aa: CASSPMRLAGGAKNIQYF

abundance: .
len: 14
d_gene: TRBD1
j_gene: TRBJ2-3
v_gene: TRBV5-1
CDR3nt: TGCGCCAGCAGCCACGGACAGGCTGAAGATACGCAGTATTTT
CDR3aa: CASSHGQAEDTQYF

abundance: .
len: 14
d_gene: TRBD1
j_gene: TRBJ2-7
v_gene: TRBV23-1
CDR3nt: TGCGCCAGCAGTCACCCGACAGGGTCCTACGAGCAGTACTTC
CDR3aa: CASSHPTGSYEQYF

abundance: .
len: 15
d_gene: .
j_gene: TRBJ1-1
v_gene: TRBV7-9
CDR3nt: TGTGCCAGCAGCAATCCAGGACACCTGAACACTGAAGCTTTCTTT
CDR3aa: CASSNPGHLNTEAFF

abundance: .
len: 13
d_gene: .
j_gene: TRBJ1-4
v_gene: TRBV6-6
CDR3nt: TGTGCCAGCAGTTACGGGACACATGAAAAACTGTTTTTT
CDR3aa: CASSYGTHEKLFF

abundance: .
len: 13
d_gene: .
j_gene: TRBJ1-6
v_gene: TRBV9
CDR3nt: TGTGCCAGCAGCCCTGACCGGAGTTCACCCCTCCACTTT
CDR3aa: CASSPDRSSPLHF

abundance: .
len: 13
d_gene: .
j_gene: TRBJ2-2
v_gene: TRBV11-2
CDR3nt: TGTGCCAGCAGCTTAGACAACACCGGGGAGCTGTTTTTT
CDR3aa: CASSLDNTGELFF

abundance: .
len: 15
d_gene: TRBD2
j_gene: TRBJ2-7
v_gene: TRBV4-2
CDR3nt: TGTGCCAGCAGCCAAGGACTAGCGGGAGAGGACGAGCAGTACTTC
CDR3aa: CASSQGLAGEDEQYF

abundance: .
len: 15
d_gene: .
j_gene: TRBJ1-1
v_gene: TRBV11-1
CDR3nt: TGTGCCAGCAGCTTAGATTCCTTACCGGGCCCTGAAGCTTTCTTT
CDR3aa: CASSLDSLPGPEAFF

abundance: .
len: 14
d_gene: TRBD1
j_gene: TRBJ1-2
v_gene: TRBV19
CDR3nt: TGTGCCAGTATGGCCCAGGGGGAGGTCTATGGCTACACCTTC
CDR3aa: CASMAQGEVYGYTF

abundance: .
len: 13
d_gene: .
j_gene: TRBJ1-2
v_gene: TRBV11-2
CDR3nt: TGTGCCAGCAGCTTAGATCAATCTCTTGGCTACACCTTC
CDR3aa: CASSLDQSLGYTF

abundance: .
len: 15
d_gene: .
j_gene: TRBJ1-1
v_gene: TRBV7-3
CDR3nt: TGTGCCAGCAGCTTAGTCGGCAGGGCGAACACTGAAGCTTTCTTT
CDR3aa: CASSLVGRANTEAFF

abundance: once
len: 13
d_gene: TRBD2
j_gene: TRBJ2-5
v_gene: TRBV5-1
CDR3nt: TGCGCCAGCAGCGGGGGGGATTGGGAGACCCAGTACTTC
CDR3aa: CASSGGDWETQYF

abundance: once
len: 15
d_gene: TRBD2
j_gene: TRBJ2-5
v_gene: TRBV11-2
CDR3nt: TGTGCCAGCAGCATTATGGGAGGGATCGGGGAGACCCAGTACTTC
CDR3aa: CASSIMGGIGETQYF

abundance: .
len: 16
d_gene: .
j_gene: TRBJ1-1
v_gene: TRBV6-5
CDR3nt: TGTGCCAGCAGTTACTCAGGGGCGCGATTGAGGACTGAAGCTTTCTTT
CDR3aa: CASSYSGARLRTEAFF

abundance: .
len: 10
d_gene: .
j_gene: TRBJ1-5
v_gene: TRBV20-1
CDR3nt: TGCAGTGCTAGTCGAATCCCCCAGCATTTT
CDR3aa: CSASRIPQHF

abundance: .
len: 14
d_gene: TRBD1
j_gene: TRBJ1-1
v_gene: TRBV18
CDR3nt: TGTGCCAGCTCACAGGACAGGGGTGACACTGAAGCTTTCTTT
CDR3aa: CASSQDRGDTEAFF

abundance: .
len: 15
d_gene: .
j_gene: TRBJ2-7
v_gene: TRBV18
CDR3nt: TGTGCCAGCTCACCATCCCTCCTAGAAACCTACGAGCAGTACTTC
CDR3aa: CASSPSLLETYEQYF

abundance: .
len: 13
d_gene: .
j_gene: TRBJ1-3
v_gene: TRBV9
CDR3nt: TGTGCCAGCAGCCGCAGCTCTGGAAACACCATATATTTT
CDR3aa: CASSRSSGNTIYF

abundance: .
len: 13
d_gene: .
j_gene: TRBJ2-7
v_gene: TRBV6-1
CDR3nt: TGTGCCAGCGTCACCCTAGCGAACTACGAGCAGTACTTC
CDR3aa: CASVTLANYEQYF

abundance: .
len: 14
d_gene: TRBD2
j_gene: TRBJ2-5
v_gene: TRBV5-1
CDR3nt: TGCGCCAGCAGGTCGGGACTAGTAACAGAGACCCAGTACTTC
CDR3aa: CASRSGLVTETQYF

abundance: .
len: 13
d_gene: .
j_gene: TRBJ2-7
v_gene: TRBV7-9
CDR3nt: TGTGCCAGCAGCTTAAGCAGGGGAGGGGAGCAGTACTTC
CDR3aa: CASSLSRGGEQYF

abundance: .
len: 16
d_gene: TRBD1
j_gene: TRBJ1-1
v_gene: TRBV2
CDR3nt: TGTGCCAGCAGTGAAGGGACAGGGGAGGTGGGAACTGAAGCTTTCTTT
CDR3aa: CASSEGTGEVGTEAFF

abundance: .
len: 16
d_gene: TRBD2
j_gene: TRBJ2-7
v_gene: TRBV6-1
CDR3nt: TGTGCCAGCAGTGGGATCAAGCGGGGGGCCGCCTACGAGCAGTACTTC
CDR3aa: CASSGIKRGAAYEQYF

abundance: .
len: 18
d_gene: .
j_gene: TRBJ1-4
v_gene: TRBV5-6
CDR3nt: TGTGCCAGCAGCCCCCTTAAGACGGAGATTGCAACTAATGAAAAACTGTTTTTT
CDR3aa: CASSPLKTEIATNEKLFF

abundance: .
len: 15
d_gene: TRBD2
j_gene: TRBJ2-2
v_gene: TRBV9
CDR3nt: TGTGCCAGCAGCGGACTAGCGGGAGGAACCGGGGAGCTGTTTTTT
CDR3aa: CASSGLAGGTGELFF

abundance: .
len: 15
d_gene: .
j_gene: TRBJ1-5
v_gene: TRBV6-1
CDR3nt: TGTGCCAGCAGTCTCCACAGTCTTAGCAATCAGCCCCAGCATTTT
CDR3aa: CASSLHSLSNQPQHF

abundance: .
len: 14
d_gene: .
j_gene: TRBJ1-2
v_gene: TRBV2
CDR3nt: TGTGCCAGCCGCCCGGGACTACCGAACTATGGCTACACCTTC
CDR3aa: CASRPGLPNYGYTF

abundance: .
len: 14
d_gene: .
j_gene: TRBJ2-5
v_gene: TRBV6-1
CDR3nt: TGTGCCAGCAGCCACTCTCCAAGCCAAGAGACCCAGTACTTC
CDR3aa: CASSHSPSQETQYF

abundance: .
len: 13
d_gene: .
j_gene: TRBJ2-7
v_gene: TRBV2
CDR3nt: TGTGCCAGCAAACGGGGGCGCTTCTACGAGCAGTACTTC
CDR3aa: CASKRGRFYEQYF

abundance: .
len: 15
d_gene: .
j_gene: TRBJ1-2
v_gene: TRBV9
CDR3nt: TGTGCCAGCAGCGTACGATACAGGGAGGACTATGGCTACACCTTC
CDR3aa: CASSVRYREDYGYTF

abundance: .
len: 15
d_gene: .
j_gene: TRBJ1-3
v_gene: TRBV5-1
CDR3nt: TGCGCCAGCAGCTGGGACGGGGACTCTGGAAACACCATATATTTT
CDR3aa: CASSWDGDSGNTIYF

abundance: .
len: 16
d_gene: TRBD2
j_gene: TRBJ2-2
v_gene: TRBV5-4
CDR3nt: TGTGCCAGCACTCTCCTGACTAGCGGAGGCACCGGGGAGCTGTTTTTT
CDR3aa: CASTLLTSGGTGELFF

abundance: .
len: 16
d_gene: .
j_gene: TRBJ2-1
v_gene: TRBV11-2
CDR3nt: TGTGCCAGCAGCTTGAGTCCTCCTAGCTCCTACAATGAGCAGTTCTTC
CDR3aa: CASSLSPPSSYNEQFF

abundance: .
len: 15
d_gene: .
j_gene: TRBJ2-3
v_gene: TRBV7-9
CDR3nt: TGTGCCAGCAGCCTGACAGAACCTAGCACAGATACGCAGTATTTT
CDR3aa: CASSLTEPSTDTQYF